A single sample gave rise to the 20 T cell receptor beta chains below, sequenced in a study of blood T cell repertoires in COVID-19. Clones were sequenced by immunoSEQ multiplex PCR, and TCRdb holds only the in-frame ones, with some missing. The data contain about 230,000 clones, about 79% of them singletons. What was sequenced was peripheral blood. The receptors were gathered from a woman aged 40 to 50 who had recovered from COVID-19.

The V and J genes are TRBV5-6 and TRBJ1-4, with a weak D call TRBD1 (5 bases). Per germline, CDR1 SGHDT and CDR2 YYEEEE. Trimming removed 5 bases from V and 7 bases from J, with 15 bases in between. The CDR3 totals 14 residues. The CDR3 DNA follows: TGTGCCAGCAGGAGCGCGGGACGGAGTGAAAAACTGTTTTTT. The encoded protein is CASRSAGRSEKLFF.

V is TRBV6-2 or TRBV6-3 and J is TRBJ1-1; D is perhaps TRBD1 (6 bases). V gave up 2 bases and J gave up 9 bases, with 22 bases separating them. The length of the CDR3 is 16 residues. Per the germline V gene, CDR1 is MNHEY and CDR2 is SVGEGT. CDR3 protein: CASSYPTGLPPPKAFF. The CDR3 nucleotides read TGTGCCAGCAGTTACCCTACAGGGCTACCACCTCCTAAAGCTTTCTTT.

This chain uses TRBV6-1 with TRBJ2-2, with D perhaps matching TRBD1 (5 bases). There are 14 residues in the CDR3. Trimming left V 3 bases short and J 3 bases short, with 8 bases between. Germline loops: CDR1 MNHNS, CDR2 SASEGT. The CDR3 sequence is CASSDRADTGELFF. The CDR3 DNA is TGTGCCAGCAGTGACAGGGCCGACACCGGGGAGCTGTTTTTT.

The chain carries TRBV7-2 and TRBJ2-6; a possible D gene is TRBD1 (6 bases). V was pared by 5 bases and J by 4 bases, with 12 bases between. The CDR3 has 15 residues. CDR1 and CDR2 (germline): SGHTA, FQGNSA. CDR3 nucleotides: TGTGCCAGCAGCCAAACAGGGACCGGGGCCAACGTCCTGACTTTC. Protein sequence: CASSQTGTGANVLTF. Full variable domain (missing parts from reference TRBV7-2 and TRBJ2-6): GAGVSQSPSNKVTEKGKDVELRCDPISGHTALYWYRQSLGQGLEFLIYFQGNSAPDKSGLPSDRFSAERTGGSVSTLTIQRTQQEDSAVYLCASSQTGTGANVLTFGAGSRLTVL.

The J gene is TRBJ1-4, the V gene TRBV6-5; TRBD1 agrees at 10 bases. The germline CDR1 and CDR2 sequences are MNHEY and SVGAGI. The CDR3 length is 14 residues. The V gene end was trimmed by 6 bases and the J gene end by 6 bases; junction bases not matched to a gene: 4. The CDR3 sequence: CASSPGQGDEKLFF. The CDR3 coding sequence is TGTGCCAGCAGCCCCGGACAGGGGGATGAAAAACTGTTTTTT.

The V gene is TRBV3-1 (or the pseudogene TRBV3-2), the J gene TRBJ2-7, with D possibly TRBD2 on 5 matching bases. The CDR3 totals 16 residues. V was trimmed by 1 base and J by 4 bases, leaving 17 bases between them. From germline, CDR1 is LGHDT and CDR2 YNNKEL (reference sequence). As DNA, the CDR3 is TGTGCCAGCAGCCAAGCTGAAGGCCTGCGGGTTTACGAGCAGTACTTC. Translated: CASSQAEGLRVYEQYF.

For the CDR3, the DNA is TGTGCCAGTATCGATCGGGGGGGGGCGAGCAATCAGCCCCAGCATTTT. Its translation is CASIDRGGASNQPQHF. This sequence joins TRBV19 and TRBJ1-5; TRBD1 is a possible D gene (6 bases). The CDR3 is made up of 16 amino acids. Per germline, CDR1 LNHDA and CDR2 SQIVND (reference sequence). V was cut by 7 bases and J by 1 base, with 17 bases left in between.

The CDR3 DNA sequence: TGTGCCAGCAGCCAAGGGGTATTTGGACAGGGGAATTACAATGAGCAGTTCTTC. It specifies CASSQGVFGQGNYNEQFF. The chain has TRBV3-1 (or the pseudogene TRBV3-2) and TRBJ2-1; 9 bases map to TRBD1. This CDR3 is built from 18 residues. The V gene's germline CDR1 is LGHDT and CDR2 YNNKEL (reference sequence). V lost 1 base and J lost 4; bases outside the gene matches: 11.

V usage is TRBV28 and J usage is TRBJ1-2; D gene ambiguous. Trimming pared 3 bases from V and 3 bases from J, leaving 11 bases between. CDR1 and CDR2 from the germline V gene are MDHEN and SYDVKM. The CDR3 is made up of 14 amino acids. This chain's CDR3 is CASSLSGEYYGYTF. CDR3 coding DNA: TGTGCCAGCAGTTTGTCCGGGGAATACTATGGCTACACCTTC.

The rearrangement joins TRBV7-9 to TRBJ2-7; tentative D call: TRBD1 (6 bases). CDR1 is SEHNR, CDR2 FQNEAQ, per germline (reference sequence). V gave up 10 bases and J gave up 5 bases, with 15 bases separating them. The CDR3 contains 12 residues. The CDR3 region has the DNA TGTGCCACTACCCAGGGGCCTCACGAGCAGTACTTC. The encoded protein is CATTQGPHEQYF. The variable domain in full, completed from reference TRBV7-9 and TRBJ2-7, reads DTGVSQNPRHKITKRGQNVTFRCDPISEHNRLYWYRQTLGQGPEFLTYFQNEAQLEKSRLLSDRFSAERPKGSFSTLEIQRTEQGDSAMYLCATTQGPHEQYFGPGTRLTVT.

The gene calls are TRBV25-1 and TRBJ1-2; D is undetermined. CDR1 and CDR2 from the germline V gene are MGHDK and SYGVNS. The CDR3 length is 13 residues. Deletions cut 4 bases from V and 1 base from J, with 7 bases between. The DNA for the CDR3 is TGTGCCAGCAGTGGGTCCGGTAACTATGGCTACACCTTC. Its translation: CASSGSGNYGYTF.

This chain joins TRBV5-1 and TRBJ1-1; D unclear. Germline CDR1 is SGHRS and CDR2 is YFSETQ. The V gene lost 4 bases and the J gene lost 0 bases, with 10 bases spanning the gap. The CDR3 covers 14 residues. The CDR3 DNA reads as TGCGCCAGCAGCACGGGTCGCGTGAACACTGAAGCTTTCTTT. As protein: CASSTGRVNTEAFF.

This clone was picked up one time. The gene calls are TRBV10-3 and TRBJ2-2; 9 bases align to TRBD1. The CDR3 has 16 residues. With 4 bases clipped from V and 3 bases from J, the junction kept 6 bases outside the gene matches. Looked up from germline, CDR1 is ENHRY and CDR2 is SYGVKD. CDR3 in amino acids: CAISGWRQGDTGELFF. CDR3 nucleotide sequence: TGTGCCATCAGTGGCTGGCGACAGGGGGACACCGGGGAGCTGTTTTTT.

The count of this clone is one. V is TRBV18 and J is TRBJ2-4; 8 bases map to TRBD1. With V trimmed by 4 bases and J by 0 bases, 11 bases remained unmatched. CDR1 is KGHSH and CDR2 is LQKENI in the germline V gene. The CDR3 has 18 amino acids. This CDR3 is CASSLTGTGRVAKNIQYF. The CDR3 nucleotides are TGTGCCAGCTCACTAACCGGGACAGGTCGGGTAGCCAAAAACATTCAGTACTTC.

The rearrangement uses TRBV4-3 and TRBJ2-7, with TRBD2 matching over 10 bases. The CDR3 loop spans 14 amino acids. J was trimmed by 6 bases and V by 0 bases; bases with no gene match: 2. Germline-derived CDR1 and CDR2 are LGHNA and YSLEER. CDR3 bases: TGCGCCAGCAGCCAAGAAGTAGCGGGGGGCGAGCAGTACTTC. It yields the protein CASSQEVAGGEQYF.

The chain combines TRBV3-1 (or the pseudogene TRBV3-2) with TRBJ1-6; tentatively, D is TRBD1 (6 bases). The CDR3 has 14 residues. Trimming removed 2 bases from V and 8 bases from J, with 10 bases in between. Germline CDR1 is LGHDT and CDR2 is YNNKEL (reference sequence). In DNA, the CDR3 is TGTGCCAGCAGCCAACAGGGGAGTTATTCACCCCTCCACTTT. This gives the protein CASSQQGSYSPLHF.

The V call is TRBV3-1 (or the pseudogene TRBV3-2), the J call TRBJ2-5; 7 bases fit TRBD1. The CDR3 has 18 amino acids. CDR1 is LGHDT and CDR2 is YNNKEL in the germline V gene (reference sequence). With 5 bases clipped from V and 1 base from J, the junction kept 16 bases outside the gene matches. Here the CDR3 reads CASSSGTEILPIQETQYF. The CDR3 DNA sequence: TGTGCCAGCAGCTCCGGGACAGAGATATTGCCTATCCAAGAGACCCAGTACTTC.

The V and J genes are TRBV2 and TRBJ2-7; 7 bases fit TRBD1. V dropped 6 bases and J dropped 2; count of bases not matched to a gene: 7. Per germline, CDR1 SNHLY and CDR2 FYNNEI. This CDR3 has 14 amino acids. This CDR3 reads CASSGDRIAYEQYF. CDR3 nucleotides: TGTGCCAGCAGCGGGGACAGAATAGCCTACGAGCAGTACTTC.

This clone has a handful of counts. V usage is TRBV4-3 and J usage is TRBJ2-1; D may be TRBD2 (5 bases). This CDR3 has 17 amino acids. The germline V gene encodes CDR1 LGHNA and CDR2 YSLEER. V lost 0 bases and J lost 5, with 17 bases in between. CDR3 in DNA: TGCGCCAGCAGCCAAGATCTTACACTCCGGCGGGACAATGAGCAGTTCTTC. Amino acid sequence: CASSQDLTLRRDNEQFF.

Of note for this clone: Different DNA sequences within this sample yield the same CDR3. The chain recombines TRBV3-1 (or the pseudogene TRBV3-2) with TRBJ2-7; 8 bases align to TRBD2. Germline V gives CDR1 LGHDT, CDR2 YNNKEL (reference sequence). The CDR3 contains 15 residues. The junction had 5 bases not matched to a gene; V was cut back by 1 base and J by 3 bases. Here the CDR3 DNA reads TGTGCCAGCAGCCAAGGGTCCGGGGGGGGCTACGAGCAGTACTTC. It translates to CASSQGSGGGYEQYF.